This T cell receptor beta chain is drawn from a study of cytomegalovirus exposure and HLA in healthy donors. Study findings and constraints: Analysis performed later showed TCR beta chains linked to HLA being more clonally expanded than equally common others. High sensitivity and specificity were reportedly achieved when the classifier diagnosed cytomegalovirus status. The investigators catalogued 164 TCR beta chains as cytomegalovirus-associated.

Germline V gene data show CDR1 as MGHRA and CDR2 as YSYEKL. CDR3 length: 17 amino acids. J gave up 5 bases and V 0 bases, and 8 bases lay outside the gene matches. Both 60 Vbeta primers and 13 Jbeta primers went into the PCR. Assay used: immunoSEQ multiplex PCR; TCRdb lists only in-frame clones, some missing. The sample table sets out 150,000 to 200,000 clones. With regard to this clone: Its specificity is unknown.

The origin of this receptor is a woman aged 55 to 70 in good health and CMV-seronegative. The V and J genes are TRBV4-1 and TRBJ2-3; 10 bases line up with TRBD1. Sequencing was performed on PBMCs. The CDR3 DNA reads TGCGCCAGCAGCCAAGATGCGGGGACAGGGGCAGGAGATACGCAGTATTTT. It codes for CASSQDAGTGAGDTQYF.